This T cell receptor (beta chain) is from a study of blood T cell repertoires in COVID-19 (dated by TCRdb to about 2020). Study-wide context: Samples covering the acute and convalescent phases of COVID-19 were provided by collaborators in the United States, Italy and Spain. The material from the prospective study consisted of cDNA or gDNA derived from T cells, B-cell-depleted T cells, or PBMCs. A de-identified subject ID, COVID-19 status, age in years and sex were almost always included in the sample metadata. The samples were drawn from the first 160 participants of the ongoing ImmuneRACE study and from 950 to 1,500 subjects provided by 6 global collaborators. The repertoires were released in a freely available public database intended as a resource for research on the immune response to SARS-CoV-2. Subjects who had been exposed to COVID-19, were actively infected with it, or had recovered from it provided the deeply sampled blood TCRbeta repertoires that made up the dataset. Where available, HLA class I and class II types were obtained from metadata supplied by the sample provider rather than from assay-based typing. What the authors observed across the whole study: How much clinical and demographic metadata was included differed by source and by participant, and the metadata was provided uncurated.

The collaborating institutions used their own protocols to collect whole blood in K2EDTA tubes. For TCRbeta analysis, collaborators shipped samples as frozen whole blood, isolated PBMCs, or DNA extracted from either of those sample types. Germline trimming amounts to 7 bases on V and 10 bases on J, with 9 as the count of junction bases outside the gene matches. The CDR3 has 13 amino acids, counting the end cysteine and phenylalanine. The entry retains the CDR3 DNA only, 39 bases that are in frame from base 1. The germline V gene yields MNHEY for CDR1 and SVGAGI for CDR2. As to this clone: The target of this receptor is not known. Qualities for individual bases were not recorded, and no much larger clone is one base off.

TCRbeta CDR3 regions were amplified from genomic DNA by means of the immunoSEQ Assay, a bias-controlled multiplex PCR. In the source study's methods: Within the assay, amplification of reference gene primers was used to estimate how many nucleated cells each sample contained. To quantify the absolute abundance of each unique TCRbeta CDR3 rearrangement, sequence reads were collapsed and filtered. For each sample, productive Simpson clonality was calculated by taking the square root of Simpson's diversity index across productive rearrangements. TCRdb mirrors the immuneACCESS table, restricted to in-frame sequences. Some clones are absent from its copies; in checked studies, under half trace to an unresolved V gene, and the reason for the others is unknown. That table supplies the V and J calls and clone size; D and trimming were determined from the DNA. The sample table lists about 120,000 clones, just under 85% of them with a count of one. The ten largest clones capture 7% to 9.5% of the sample.

The material sequenced was peripheral blood. This sequence uses TRBV6-5 and TRBJ2-1; 8 nucleotides in the junction match TRBD2. This sequence was found in a man between 70 and 80 years old with active or convalescent COVID-19. Here is the DNA: TGTGCCAGCAAGCCGGGGGGGCCACGGGAGCAGTTCTTC. The resulting protein is CASKPGGPREQFF.